The rows below give T cell receptor beta chains drawn from one sample of a study of blood T cells in healthy people across ages. TCRdb fed the 5' RACE reads into MiXCR, producing one record per CDR3 protein. Of roughly 1.5 million distinct CDR3 sequences listed, roughly 43% were seen once; the top ten hold 4%. The sequencing sample was made of blood. The origin of the receptors is a woman aged 18 to 35 in good health. CDR3s include the opening cysteine and the closing phenylalanine or tryptophan. Fields, in order: D gene, V gene, clone size, J gene, CDR3 DNA, CDR3 protein. A D gene is named only where the DNA matches it firmly. A row's size may be missing; if present it is once, few, many or a size class.

D gene: TRBD1
V gene: TRBV20-1
clone size: .
J gene: TRBJ2-2
CDR3 DNA: TGCAGTGCTAGAAGGACAGGGGGCACCGGGGAGCTGTTTTTT
CDR3 protein: CSARRTGGTGELFF

D gene: TRBD1
V gene: TRBV4-3
clone size: .
J gene: TRBJ1-2
CDR3 DNA: TGCGCCAGCAGCTCACGGACAGGTTACAGTGGCTACACCTTC
CDR3 protein: CASSSRTGYSGYTF

D gene: .
V gene: TRBV24-1
clone size: few
J gene: TRBJ2-1
CDR3 DNA: TGTGCCACCAGTGATTGGCGGAGGGACTTCTACAATGAGCAGTTCTTC
CDR3 protein: CATSDWRRDFYNEQFF

D gene: .
V gene: TRBV4-3
clone size: .
J gene: TRBJ2-3
CDR3 DNA: TGCGCCAGCAGCCGAGGGGGCGGGAGAGGAGATACGCAGTATTTT
CDR3 protein: CASSRGGGRGDTQYF

D gene: TRBD1
V gene: TRBV29-1
clone size: .
J gene: TRBJ2-1
CDR3 DNA: TGCAGCGTCTGGGGGCGGACAGGGGAGGTTTCCTACGAGCAGTTCTTC
CDR3 protein: CSVWGRTGEVSYEQFF

D gene: .
V gene: TRBV6-2/TRBV6-3
clone size: few
J gene: TRBJ1-2
CDR3 DNA: TGTGCCAGCGACCCTACAGATAGATATGGCTACACCTTC
CDR3 protein: CASDPTDRYGYTF

D gene: TRBD2
V gene: TRBV7-2
clone size: few
J gene: TRBJ2-1
CDR3 DNA: TGTGCCAGCAGCTTCCAGCGGGGCGACAATGAGCAGTTCTTC
CDR3 protein: CASSFQRGDNEQFF

D gene: TRBD1
V gene: TRBV12-3/TRBV12-4
clone size: .
J gene: TRBJ2-4
CDR3 DNA: TGTGCCAGCAGTTTGGCAGGGGGTAGGAAAAACATTCAGTACTTC
CDR3 protein: CASSLAGGRKNIQYF

D gene: .
V gene: TRBV7-9
clone size: once
J gene: TRBJ2-7
CDR3 DNA: TGTGCCGGCAGCTTAGGAGGCCGGGTGAATGAGCAGTACTTC
CDR3 protein: CAGSLGGRVNEQYF

D gene: .
V gene: TRBV3-1
clone size: few
J gene: TRBJ1-5
CDR3 DNA: TGTGCCAGCAGCCCAACAGGGTGGTACAATCAGCCCCAGCATTTT
CDR3 protein: CASSPTGWYNQPQHF

D gene: TRBD2
V gene: TRBV7-9
clone size: few
J gene: TRBJ2-7
CDR3 DNA: TGTGCCAGCAGCTTCGACGATATCCTAGCGGGAGGGCCTTACGAGCAGTACTTC
CDR3 protein: CASSFDDILAGGPYEQYF

D gene: .
V gene: TRBV11-3
clone size: .
J gene: TRBJ1-1
CDR3 DNA: TGTGCCAGCAGCCGAAGGGGGGGGGAGCGAGCTTTCTTT
CDR3 protein: CASSRRGGERAFF

D gene: .
V gene: TRBV6-2/TRBV6-3
clone size: .
J gene: TRBJ2-7
CDR3 DNA: TGTGCCAGCAGCCAGGACACCCCGTCCTACGAGCAGTACTTC
CDR3 protein: CASSQDTPSYEQYF

D gene: .
V gene: TRBV29-1
clone size: few
J gene: TRBJ1-1
CDR3 DNA: TGCAGCGTTGAGAAAGGACTTGAAGCTTTCTTT
CDR3 protein: CSVEKGLEAFF

D gene: .
V gene: TRBV6-2/TRBV6-3
clone size: few
J gene: TRBJ2-1
CDR3 DNA: TGTGCCAGCAGGGCAGGGGCCTACAATGAGCAGTTCTTC
CDR3 protein: CASRAGAYNEQFF

D gene: .
V gene: TRBV10-3
clone size: .
J gene: TRBJ2-1
CDR3 DNA: TGTGCCATCAGTCCCCAGGAGGTTAGCAATGAGCAGTTCTTC
CDR3 protein: CAISPQEVSNEQFF

D gene: .
V gene: TRBV5-1
clone size: .
J gene: TRBJ2-2
CDR3 DNA: TGCGCCAGCACTAGGACTCCAGCGAACACCGGGGAGCTGTTTTTT
CDR3 protein: CASTRTPANTGELFF

D gene: TRBD2
V gene: TRBV24-1
clone size: .
J gene: TRBJ2-5
CDR3 DNA: TGTGCCACCAGAGCCCCGGGACTAGCAGAGACCCAGTACTTC
CDR3 protein: CATRAPGLAETQYF

D gene: TRBD1
V gene: TRBV6-5
clone size: .
J gene: TRBJ1-6
CDR3 DNA: TGTGCCAGCAGTCACAGGGGAAGGGTGGGGGTTTCACCCCTCCACTTT
CDR3 protein: CASSHRGRVGVSPLHF

D gene: .
V gene: TRBV11-2
clone size: many
J gene: TRBJ1-2
CDR3 DNA: TGTGCCAGCAGCCCCCTGAAGGGGCCCACTGGCTATGGCTACACCTTC
CDR3 protein: CASSPLKGPTGYGYTF

D gene: .
V gene: TRBV4-3
clone size: .
J gene: TRBJ1-4
CDR3 DNA: TGCGCCAGCAGCCCCGACGGTTCCCCCTTTGGAAAACTGTTTTTT
CDR3 protein: CASSPDGSPFGKLFF

D gene: TRBD1
V gene: TRBV4-1
clone size: .
J gene: TRBJ2-2
CDR3 DNA: TGCGCCAGCACCCCTTCTGGGGGACAGGGCCTACTACTAGCGAACACCGGGGAGCTGTTTTTT
CDR3 protein: CASTPSGGQGLLLANTGELFF

D gene: TRBD2
V gene: TRBV25-1
clone size: few
J gene: TRBJ2-7
CDR3 DNA: TGTGCCAGCAGTGATACAGTCCAGCGGGAGGACTCCTACGAGCAGTACTTC
CDR3 protein: CASSDTVQREDSYEQYF

D gene: .
V gene: TRBV21-1
clone size: few
J gene: TRBJ1-4
CDR3 DNA: TGTGCCAGCAGCAAGGACAGCGAACATGAAAAACTGTTTTTT
CDR3 protein: CASSKDSEHEKLFF

D gene: TRBD1
V gene: TRBV20-1
clone size: few
J gene: TRBJ2-7
CDR3 DNA: TGCAGTGCTAGACCCGGACAGGGTGCCTCCTACGAGCAGTACTTC
CDR3 protein: CSARPGQGASYEQYF

D gene: TRBD2
V gene: TRBV10-2
clone size: few
J gene: TRBJ2-2
CDR3 DNA: TGCGCCAGCAGCTTCTACCTAGCGGGACAATACACCGGGGAGCTGTTTTTT
CDR3 protein: CASSFYLAGQYTGELFF

D gene: .
V gene: TRBV15
clone size: .
J gene: TRBJ1-2
CDR3 DNA: TGTGCCACCAGCAGAGATCGGCAGGGGCACTATGGCTACACCTTC
CDR3 protein: CATSRDRQGHYGYTF

D gene: .
V gene: TRBV21-1
clone size: few
J gene: TRBJ2-7
CDR3 DNA: TGTGCCAGCAGCTTCCGCTGGGACAACTACGAGCAGTACTTC
CDR3 protein: CASSFRWDNYEQYF

D gene: .
V gene: TRBV7-9
clone size: .
J gene: TRBJ2-7
CDR3 DNA: TGTGCCAGCAGCCCCATTTCCGAGCAGTACTTC
CDR3 protein: CASSPISEQYF

D gene: TRBD2
V gene: TRBV9
clone size: .
J gene: TRBJ2-5
CDR3 DNA: TGTGCCAGCAGCGTAGGACTAGCGGGGCCCCAAGAGACCCAGTACTTC
CDR3 protein: CASSVGLAGPQETQYF

D gene: .
V gene: TRBV4-3
clone size: .
J gene: TRBJ2-3
CDR3 DNA: TGCGCCAGCAGCCAAGAAGAGAGGGGCTGGGCAGATACGCAGTATTTT
CDR3 protein: CASSQEERGWADTQYF

D gene: TRBD1
V gene: TRBV27
clone size: many
J gene: TRBJ2-7
CDR3 DNA: TGTGCCAGCAGTTTCACCGGGACAGGGGGCTACGAGCAGTACTTC
CDR3 protein: CASSFTGTGGYEQYF

D gene: .
V gene: TRBV20-1
clone size: .
J gene: TRBJ2-3
CDR3 DNA: TGCAGTGCTATTCCTCTAAGGGATGGCACAGATACGCAGTATTTT
CDR3 protein: CSAIPLRDGTDTQYF

D gene: .
V gene: TRBV4-1
clone size: .
J gene: TRBJ2-3
CDR3 DNA: TGCGCCAGCAGCCAAGATGGGCTAGAAAGCACAGATACGCAGTATTTT
CDR3 protein: CASSQDGLESTDTQYF

D gene: .
V gene: TRBV20-1
clone size: .
J gene: TRBJ2-5
CDR3 DNA: TGCAGTGCTAGAGTCGCGGGTTACCAAGAGACCCAGTACTTC
CDR3 protein: CSARVAGYQETQYF

D gene: TRBD2
V gene: TRBV11-2
clone size: .
J gene: TRBJ2-7
CDR3 DNA: TGTGCCAGCAGCTTAGGGTGGCGGGAGCCGTACAATGAGCAGTACTTC
CDR3 protein: CASSLGWREPYNEQYF

D gene: .
V gene: TRBV24-1
clone size: few
J gene: TRBJ2-1
CDR3 DNA: TGTGCCACCAGTGATTTGGGTCGGAACAATGAGCAGTTCTTC
CDR3 protein: CATSDLGRNNEQFF

D gene: TRBD2
V gene: TRBV4-3
clone size: .
J gene: TRBJ2-7
CDR3 DNA: TGCGCCAGCAGCCACGCAGCGGGAGGAGCATACGAGCAGTACTTC
CDR3 protein: CASSHAAGGAYEQYF

D gene: .
V gene: TRBV4-1
clone size: .
J gene: TRBJ2-2
CDR3 DNA: TGCGCCAGCAGCCGTCACAGGTCGAACACCGGGGAGCTGTTTTTT
CDR3 protein: CASSRHRSNTGELFF

D gene: .
V gene: TRBV4-1
clone size: .
J gene: TRBJ2-4
CDR3 DNA: TGCGCCAGCAGCCACTCAGGGGGGAAGTACATTCAGTACTTC
CDR3 protein: CASSHSGGKYIQYF

D gene: TRBD2
V gene: TRBV6-5
clone size: .
J gene: TRBJ2-2
CDR3 DNA: TGTGCCAGCAAACTAGCGGGAGGTTACAACACCGGGGAGCTGTTTTTT
CDR3 protein: CASKLAGGYNTGELFF

D gene: .
V gene: TRBV4-3
clone size: .
J gene: TRBJ2-1
CDR3 DNA: TGCGCCAGCAGCCAAGAATCTAGCGCGTACAATGAGCAGTTCTTC
CDR3 protein: CASSQESSAYNEQFF